Presented here are 32 T cell receptor beta chains from one specimen sequenced in a study of blood T cell repertoires in COVID-19. Method: immunoSEQ multiplex PCR; TCRdb's copy keeps in-frame clones and lacks some. The sample lists about 120,000 clones, about 90% seen once, with about 8% in the top ten. Sequenced sample: peripheral blood. Receptors originate from a human donor in a cohort sampled during active COVID-19.

The chain links TRBV7-3 to TRBJ2-1; the match to TRBD2 covers 10 bases. The V segment lost 2 bases and the J segment 13 bases; nucleotides outside the gene matches: 8. In germline, CDR1 is SGHTA, CDR2 FQGTGA. The CDR3 length is 14 residues. In nucleotides, the CDR3 is TGTGCCAGCAGCTTATTGGGGACTAGCGAGCCACAGTTCTTC. Protein sequence: CASSLLGTSEPQFF.

CDR3 DNA: TGCAGTCTAGCTCCTCAAGAGACCCAGTACTTC. This codes for CSLAPQETQYF. This chain links TRBV20-1 with TRBJ2-5; tentative D call: TRBD2 (5 bases). Germline V lookup: CDR1 DFQATT, CDR2 SNEGSKA (reference sequence). Deletions cut 8 bases from V and 2 bases from J, with 9 bases between. The CDR3 totals 11 residues.

The chain combines TRBV29-1 with TRBJ2-7; tentative D call: TRBD2 (7 bases). Germline loops: CDR1 SQVTM, CDR2 ANQGSEA. This CDR3 has 13 amino acids. Trimming took 7 bases from V and 6 from J, leaving 19 bases between them. The CDR3 bases are TGCAGCGGGTTGAACAGGGAGGGCCGCGAGCAGTACTTC. Translating it yields CSGLNREGREQYF.

The rearrangement links TRBV19 to TRBJ2-7, with 7 bases identical to TRBD1. Germline assignment: CDR1 LNHDA and CDR2 SQIVND (reference sequence). After removal of 0 bases from V and 11 bases from J, the junction contained 10 bases not matched to a gene. The length of the CDR3 is 14 residues. The CDR3 nucleotides read TGTGCCAGTAGTATAGAATACGGCAGGGGGAAGGAGTACTTC. Amino acid sequence: CASSIEYGRGKEYF. Filled out from reference TRBV19 and TRBJ2-7, the complete variable domain reads DGGITQSPKYLFRKEGQNVTLSCEQNLNHDAMYWYRQDPGQGLRLIYYSQIVNDFQKGDIAEGYSVSREKKESFPLTVTSAQKNPTAFYLCASSIEYGRGKEYFGPGTRLTVT.

This sequence joins TRBV5-5 and TRBJ2-3, with TRBD1 matching over 9 bases. This CDR3 spans 16 amino acids. CDR1 is SGHKS and CDR2 is YYEKEE in the germline V gene (reference sequence). The V and J ends lost 3 bases and 4 bases, in that order; junction bases with no gene match: 9. The CDR3 loop reads CASSSERTGVADTQYF. CDR3 nucleotide sequence: TGTGCCAGCAGCTCGGAGCGGACAGGGGTCGCAGATACGCAGTATTTT.

The chain has TRBV12-3 or TRBV12-4 and TRBJ2-7, with D possibly matching TRBD2 (5 bases). This CDR3 comprises 13 residues. V was trimmed by 5 bases and J by 3 bases, leaving 11 bases between them. CDR3: CASSPAGGYEQYF. CDR3 coding DNA: TGTGCCAGCAGTCCAGCAGGAGGCTACGAGCAGTACTTC.

V gene TRBV5-1 combines with J gene TRBJ2-5; TRBD2 matches at 10 bases. V was pared by 0 bases and J by 2 bases, with 4 bases of the junction left unmatched. The V gene's germline CDR1 is SGHRS and CDR2 YFSETQ. The CDR3 consists of 16 residues. The CDR3 DNA reads as TGCGCCAGCAGCTTGGCTAGCGGGGGACCACAAGAGACCCAGTACTTC. Translation: CASSLASGGPQETQYF.

The rearrangement joins TRBV4-2 to TRBJ2-1; 9 bases are a match to TRBD2. From germline, CDR1 is LGHNA and CDR2 YNFKEQ. The ends lost 5 bases at V and 5 bases at J; junction bases unmatched: 4. CDR3 length: 14 amino acids. CDR3 bases: TGTGCCAGCAGCACAGGGACTAGCCACAATGAGCAGTTCTTC. It translates to CASSTGTSHNEQFF.

The V gene is TRBV19, the J gene TRBJ1-4; unclear D gene. The CDR3 consists of 14 residues. The V gene's germline CDR1 is LNHDA and CDR2 SQIVND (reference sequence). V was cut by 7 bases and J by 3 bases, with 12 bases left in between. The CDR3 DNA sequence: TGTGCCAGTACCCCGCCAGGCCCTAATGAAAAACTGTTTTTT. The encoded protein is CASTPPGPNEKLFF. The full variable domain, its missing parts supplied by reference TRBV19 and TRBJ1-4, is DGGITQSPKYLFRKEGQNVTLSCEQNLNHDAMYWYRQDPGQGLRLIYYSQIVNDFQKGDIAEGYSVSREKKESFPLTVTSAQKNPTAFYLCASTPPGPNEKLFFGSGTQLSVL.

This clone was detected once. This chain joins TRBV5-1 and TRBJ2-1; 10 bases map to TRBD1. The junction had 10 bases not matched to a gene; V was cut back by 4 bases and J by 0 bases. CDR1 and CDR2 (germline): SGHRS, YFSETQ. This CDR3 is built from 18 residues. Here the CDR3 reads CASSGTRDRGSSYNEQFF. The DNA for the CDR3 is TGCGCCAGCAGCGGAACCCGGGACAGGGGAAGCTCCTACAATGAGCAGTTCTTC.

This CDR3 reads CASSSPGQGLSFRDEQFF. The CDR3 DNA is TGTGCCAGCAGCTCGCCGGGACAGGGGTTAAGTTTTCGTGATGAGCAGTTCTTC. This chain joins TRBV25-1 and TRBJ2-1; TRBD1 matches at 10 bases. Germline-derived CDR1 and CDR2 are MGHDK and SYGVNS. V lost 6 bases and J lost 8; bases outside the gene matches: 19. The CDR3 is 18 amino acids.

This clone appeared once. The chain links TRBV3-1 (or the pseudogene TRBV3-2) to TRBJ2-3, with D perhaps matching TRBD2 (6 bases). V gave up 0 bases and J gave up 2 bases, with 12 bases separating them. Germline lookup yields CDR1 LGHDT and CDR2 YNNKEL (reference sequence). The CDR3 spans 16 residues. The CDR3 DNA follows: TGTGCCAGCAGCCAAGAGGGGACTCCCTCCACAGATACGCAGTATTTT. This encodes CASSQEGTPSTDTQYF.

This chain links TRBV5-8 with TRBJ1-3; 8 bases match TRBD1. The CDR3 contains 15 residues. Germline trimming cut 1 base from V and 4 bases from J; bases unmatched to any gene: 4. CDR1 is SGHTS, CDR2 YDEGEE, per germline. The CDR3 protein is CASSLQGQAGNTIYF. The DNA for the CDR3 is TGTGCCAGCAGCTTGCAGGGACAGGCGGGAAACACCATATATTTT.

The chain uses TRBV5-4 and TRBJ2-1; D gene unclear. The CDR3 consists of 16 residues. Looked up from germline, CDR1 is SGHNT and CDR2 is YYREEE (reference sequence). Trimming stripped 0 bases from V and 5 bases from J, with 15 bases between. CDR3: CASSLAGGSPDNEQFF. The DNA of the CDR3 is TGTGCCAGCAGCTTGGCCGGCGGTTCACCTGACAATGAGCAGTTCTTC.

This clone was seen a few times. This chain links TRBV14 with TRBJ1-6; D is unresolved. V shed 0 bases and J shed 2 bases, with 11 bases lying between them. There are 17 residues in the CDR3. The germline CDR1 and CDR2 sequences are SGHDN and FVKESK. CDR3 in amino acids: CASSQDDRVAYNSPLHF. The CDR3 region has the DNA TGTGCCAGCAGCCAAGATGACCGGGTGGCCTATAATTCACCCCTCCACTTT. The variable domain in full, with the rest retrieved from reference TRBV14 and TRBJ1-6, is EAGVTQFPSHSVIEKGQTVTLRCDPISGHDNLYWYRRVMGKEIKFLLHFVKESKQDESGMPNNRFLAERTGGTYSTLKVQPAELEDSGVYFCASSQDDRVAYNSPLHFGNGTRLTVT.

Notes on this clone: This sample includes further DNA sequences coding for the same CDR3. The rearrangement uses TRBV7-3 and TRBJ1-1; no definite D call. CDR1 SGHTA and CDR2 FQGTGA come from the germline V gene. This CDR3 has 14 amino acids. Deletions cut 2 bases from V and 0 bases from J, with 7 bases between. The CDR3 is CASSLGQMNTEAFF. The CDR3 DNA sequence: TGTGCCAGCAGCTTAGGGCAGATGAACACTGAAGCTTTCTTT.

The J gene is TRBJ1-6, the V gene TRBV6-5; D unresolved. Germline loops: CDR1 MNHEY, CDR2 SVGAGI. The CDR3 totals 15 residues. Trimming stripped 7 bases from V and 5 bases from J, with 15 bases between. The CDR3 DNA reads TGTGCCAGCAAGCCCCGCACCCCGAATAATTCACCCCTCCACTTT. Amino acid sequence: CASKPRTPNNSPLHF.

V and J are TRBV2 and TRBJ2-3, with TRBD2 as a possible D gene (7 bases). Per the germline V gene, CDR1 is SNHLY and CDR2 is FYNNEI. The CDR3 extends over 16 amino acids. The V end lost 0 bases, the J end lost 2 bases, and 12 bases lay between the germline ends. In DNA form, the CDR3 reads TGTGCCAGCAGTGAAGCGGGGGGGGCTTTCACAGATACGCAGTATTTT. It is translated as CASSEAGGAFTDTQYF.

The rearrangement uses TRBV18 and TRBJ2-2, with 9 bases identical to TRBD1. This CDR3 has 17 amino acids. V lost 0 bases, J lost 2 bases, and 4 bases stayed unmatched. Germline values: CDR1 KGHSH, CDR2 LQKENI. This chain's CDR3 is CASSPPGQGRNTGELFF. For the CDR3, the DNA is TGTGCCAGCTCACCACCGGGACAGGGCCGAAACACCGGGGAGCTGTTTTTT.

The CDR3 loop is CASSYPGQGAVEQFF. The CDR3 DNA sequence: TGTGCCAGCAGCTACCCGGGACAGGGGGCGGTTGAGCAGTTCTTC. The chain has TRBV11-2 and TRBJ2-1, with 12 nucleotides matching TRBD1. The CDR3 is 15 amino acids. V shed 4 bases and J 9 bases; nucleotides not matched to a gene: 7. CDR1 SGHAT and CDR2 FQNNGV come from the germline V gene.

The CDR3 region is CASSLTSGSYEQYF. The CDR3 region has the DNA TGTGCCAGCAGCCTTACTAGCGGGAGCTACGAGCAGTACTTC. This rearrangement joins TRBV7-2 to TRBJ2-7, with 11 bases fitting TRBD2. The CDR3 is 14 residues long. V shed 5 bases, J shed 3 bases, and the junction held 3 bases outside the gene matches. Germline CDR1 and CDR2: SGHTA and FQGNSA.

This clone is a singleton in its sample. The chain recombines TRBV27 with TRBJ2-7, with TRBD1 as a possible D gene (6 bases). The CDR3 is made up of 14 amino acids. V was shortened by 5 bases and J by 2 bases, with 13 bases between the two germline ends. The germline V gene has CDR1 MNHEY and CDR2 SMNVEV (reference sequence). DNA of the CDR3: TGTGCCAGCAGTGGGGGCAGGGCTACCTACGAGCAGTACTTC. This encodes CASSGGRATYEQYF.

The CDR3 loop reads CASSDQGTYGYTF. CDR3 DNA sequence: TGTGCCAGCAGTGATCAGGGGACCTATGGCTACACCTTC. The chain employs TRBV2 and TRBJ1-2; perhaps TRBD1 as D (6 bases). The germline V gene encodes CDR1 SNHLY and CDR2 FYNNEI. The CDR3 has 13 residues. Deletions cut 3 bases from V and 4 bases from J, with 9 bases between.

The chain couples TRBV29-1 to TRBJ2-3; 7 nucleotides align to TRBD1. V shed 3 bases and J 4 bases; nucleotides not matched to a gene: 10. The CDR3 consists of 15 residues. Looked up from germline, CDR1 is SQVTM and CDR2 is ANQGSEA. The CDR3 DNA reads TGCAGCGTTGAGCTAGGGACAGTCAAGGCAGATACGCAGTATTTT. Translated, it gives CSVELGTVKADTQYF.

Details on this clone: The junction and the germline gene differ at one end; a read error may be behind it. This chain joins TRBV7-9 and TRBJ2-5; 11 bases are a match to TRBD2. CDR3 length equals 15 residues. Germline CDR1 and CDR2: SEHNR and FQNEAQ (reference sequence). CDR3 region: CASSLAGGRQETQYF. The CDR3 region has the DNA TGTGCCAGCAGCCTAGCGGGGGGAAGGCAAGAGACCCAGTACTTC. The full variable domain, rest sourced from reference TRBV7-9 and TRBJ2-5, is DTGVSQNPRHKITKRGQNVTFRCDPISEHNRLYWYRQTLGQGPEFLTYFQNEAQLEKSRLLSDRFSAERPKGSFSTLEIQRTEQGDSAMYLCASSLAGGRQETQYFGPGTRLLVL.

V gene TRBV9 combines with J gene TRBJ1-2; maybe TRBD1 (5 bases). This CDR3 comprises 15 residues. The V gene lost 0 bases and the J gene lost 1 base, with 10 bases spanning the gap. Germline-derived CDR1 and CDR2 are SGDLS and YYNGEE. The CDR3 here is CASSVDPDSNYGYTF. Here the CDR3 DNA reads TGTGCCAGCAGCGTAGACCCCGACAGTAACTATGGCTACACCTTC.

This rearrangement joins TRBV10-3 to TRBJ1-1; a possible D gene is TRBD1 (5 bases). The V end was cut by 3 bases, the J end by 5 bases, with 13 bases between. Germline CDR1 is ENHRY and CDR2 is SYGVKD. The CDR3 is 14 amino acids. The CDR3 is CAISDMGGRTEAFF. CDR3 coding DNA: TGTGCCATCAGTGATATGGGGGGAAGGACTGAAGCTTTCTTT.

The chain employs TRBV5-1 and TRBJ1-5, with TRBD1 identical over 7 bases. CDR3 length: 13 residues. The junction had 1 base not matched to a gene; V was cut back by 0 bases and J by 7 bases. CDR1 and CDR2 from the germline V gene are SGHRS and YFSETQ. The CDR3 here is CASSLEGAQPQHF. The CDR3 coding sequence is TGCGCCAGCAGCTTGGAGGGGGCCCAGCCCCAGCATTTT. Looking up the rest from reference TRBV5-1 and TRBJ1-5 gives the full variable domain: KAGVTQTPRYLIKTRGQQVTLSCSPISGHRSVSWYQQTPGQGLQFLFEYFSETQRNKGNFPGRFSGRQFSNSRSEMNVSTLELGDSALYLCASSLEGAQPQHFGDGTRLSIL.

This chain uses TRBV7-3 with TRBJ2-3; 12 bases match TRBD2. V was pared by 7 bases and J by 6 bases, with 8 bases of the junction left unmatched. This CDR3 has 15 amino acids. Germline assignment: CDR1 SGHTA and CDR2 FQGTGA. For the CDR3, the DNA is TGTGCCAGCATGCTAGCGGGGGGGCCTTACGATACGCAGTATTTT. Amino acid sequence: CASMLAGGPYDTQYF. The whole variable domain, filled in from reference TRBV7-3 and TRBJ2-3, reads GAGVSQTPSNKVTEKGKYVELRCDPISGHTALYWYRQSLGQGPEFLIYFQGTGAADDSGLPNDRFFAVRPEGSVSTLKIQRTERGDSAVYLCASMLAGGPYDTQYFGPGTRLTVL.

The rearrangement joins TRBV5-1 to TRBJ2-6; TRBD2 might be the D (5 bases). CDR3 size: 17 residues. V lost 4 bases and J 1 base, leaving 15 bases between the germline ends. From germline, CDR1 is SGHRS and CDR2 YFSETQ. Written as DNA, the CDR3 is TGCGCCAGCAGCCCGGGAATCGTCCCATCTGGGGCCAACGTCCTGACTTTC. Its translation: CASSPGIVPSGANVLTF.

This chain joins TRBV30 and TRBJ2-1; 7 bases are a match to TRBD1. The CDR3 sequence is 14 residues long. The trim removed 4 bases at V and 3 bases at J, leaving 6 bases unmatched. The V gene's germline CDR1 is GTSNPN and CDR2 SVGIG (reference sequence). CDR3: CAWNRDSLYNEQFF. The CDR3 DNA reads TGTGCCTGGAATCGGGACAGCCTCTACAATGAGCAGTTCTTC.

This clone was detected once. Relative to the germline gene, one junction end is altered; a read error may explain this. V is TRBV6-1 and J is TRBJ1-6, with D unclear. This CDR3 has 11 residues. Germline lookup yields CDR1 MNHNS and CDR2 SASEGT. Here the CDR3 DNA reads TGTGCCAGCAGTGAACCCCTCCGCCGGGACTTT. Encoded protein: CASSEPLRRDF.